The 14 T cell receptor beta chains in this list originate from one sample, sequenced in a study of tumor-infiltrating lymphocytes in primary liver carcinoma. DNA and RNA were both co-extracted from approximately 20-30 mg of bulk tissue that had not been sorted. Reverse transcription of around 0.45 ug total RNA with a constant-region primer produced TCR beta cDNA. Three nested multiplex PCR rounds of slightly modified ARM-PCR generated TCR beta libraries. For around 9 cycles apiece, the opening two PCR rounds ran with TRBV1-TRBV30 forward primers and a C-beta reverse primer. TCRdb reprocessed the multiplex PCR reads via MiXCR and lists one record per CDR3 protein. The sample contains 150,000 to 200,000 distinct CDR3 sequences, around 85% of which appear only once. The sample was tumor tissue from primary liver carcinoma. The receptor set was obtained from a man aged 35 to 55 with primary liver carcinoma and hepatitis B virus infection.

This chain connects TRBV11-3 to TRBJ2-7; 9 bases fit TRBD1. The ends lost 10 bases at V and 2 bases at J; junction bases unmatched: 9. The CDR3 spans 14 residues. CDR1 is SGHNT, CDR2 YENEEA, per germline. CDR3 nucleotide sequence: TGTGCCACACGACAGGGGGTGACTACCTACGAGCAGTACTTC. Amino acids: CATRQGVTTYEQYF.

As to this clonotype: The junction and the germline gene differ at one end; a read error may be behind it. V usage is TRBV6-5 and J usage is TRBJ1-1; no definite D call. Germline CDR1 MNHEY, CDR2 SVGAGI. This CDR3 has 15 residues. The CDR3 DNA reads TGTGCCAGCAGTTACTTTGGTCCTCGGATCACTAAAGCTTGCTTT. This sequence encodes CASSYFGPRITKACF.

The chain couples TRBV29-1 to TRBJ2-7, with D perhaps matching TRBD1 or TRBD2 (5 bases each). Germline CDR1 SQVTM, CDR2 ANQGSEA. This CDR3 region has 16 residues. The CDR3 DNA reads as TGCAGAGTCATCACATCTGGGACCGGCACTCCCTACGAGCAGTACTTC. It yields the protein CRVITSGTGTPYEQYF.

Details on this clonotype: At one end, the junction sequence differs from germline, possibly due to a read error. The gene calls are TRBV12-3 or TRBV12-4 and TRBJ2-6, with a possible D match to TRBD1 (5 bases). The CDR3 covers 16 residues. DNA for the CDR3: TGTGCCAGCAGTTGCCAGACCGTCTCTGGGGCCAACGTCCTGACCTTC. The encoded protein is CASSCQTVSGANVLTF.

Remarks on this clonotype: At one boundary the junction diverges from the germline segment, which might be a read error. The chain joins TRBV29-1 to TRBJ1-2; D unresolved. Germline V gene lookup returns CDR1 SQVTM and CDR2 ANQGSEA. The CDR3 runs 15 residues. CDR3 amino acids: CSIEVSASASYGYTF. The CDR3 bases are TGCAGCATTGAAGTATCCGCAAGCGCCTCCTATGGCTACACCTTC.

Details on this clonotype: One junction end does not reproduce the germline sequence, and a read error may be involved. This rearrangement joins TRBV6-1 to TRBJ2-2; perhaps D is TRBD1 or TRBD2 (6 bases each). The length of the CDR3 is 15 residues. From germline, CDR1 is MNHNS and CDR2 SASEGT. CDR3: CVSRSGGAGSGEMSF. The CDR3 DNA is TGTGTCAGCAGGTCCGGGGGCGCGGGTTCCGGGGAGATGTCTTTT.

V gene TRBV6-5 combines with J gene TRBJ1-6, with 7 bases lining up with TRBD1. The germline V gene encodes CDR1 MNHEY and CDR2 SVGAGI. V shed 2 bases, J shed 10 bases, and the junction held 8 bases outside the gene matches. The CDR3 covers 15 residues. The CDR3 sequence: CASSYTQGLLSPLHF. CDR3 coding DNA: TGTGCCAGCAGTTACACACAGGGGTTGTTGTCACCCCTCCACTTT.

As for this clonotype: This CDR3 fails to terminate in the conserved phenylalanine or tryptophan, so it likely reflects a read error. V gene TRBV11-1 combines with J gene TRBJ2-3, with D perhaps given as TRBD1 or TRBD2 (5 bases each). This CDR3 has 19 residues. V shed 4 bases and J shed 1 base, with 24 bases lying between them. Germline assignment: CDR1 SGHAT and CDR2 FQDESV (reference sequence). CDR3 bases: TGTGCCAGCAGCTCTGGGGGAAGCCCTGTTGGAGGCCGCACAGATACGCAGTATTCT. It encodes CASSSGGSPVGGRTDTQYS.

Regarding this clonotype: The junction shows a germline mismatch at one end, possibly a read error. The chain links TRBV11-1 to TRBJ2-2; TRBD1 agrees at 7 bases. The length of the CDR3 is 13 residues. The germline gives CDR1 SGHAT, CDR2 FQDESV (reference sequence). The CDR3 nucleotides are TGTGCCAGTAGCTATTGGGACAGCGGGGAGCTGTTTTTT. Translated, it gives CASSYWDSGELFF. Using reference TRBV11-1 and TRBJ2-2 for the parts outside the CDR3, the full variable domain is EAEVAQSPRYKITEKSQAVAFWCDPISGHATLYWYRQILGQGPELLVQFQDESVVDDSQLPKDRFSAERLKGVDSTLKIQPAELGDSAMYLCASSYWDSGELFFGEGSRLTVL.

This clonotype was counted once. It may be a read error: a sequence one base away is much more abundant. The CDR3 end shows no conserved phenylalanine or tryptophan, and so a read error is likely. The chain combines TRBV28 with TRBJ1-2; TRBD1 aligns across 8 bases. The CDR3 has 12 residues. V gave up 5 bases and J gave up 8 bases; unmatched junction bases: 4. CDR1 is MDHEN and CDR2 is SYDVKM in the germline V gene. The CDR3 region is CASSLTGGGYTL. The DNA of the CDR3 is TGTGCCAGCAGTCTCACAGGGGGAGGCTACACCTTA.

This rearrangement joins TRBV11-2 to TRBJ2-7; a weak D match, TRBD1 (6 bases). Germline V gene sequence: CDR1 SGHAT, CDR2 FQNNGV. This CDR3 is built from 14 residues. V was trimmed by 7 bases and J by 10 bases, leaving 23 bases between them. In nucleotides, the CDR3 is TGTGCCAGCAACCTCTGGGGCTATCGGGACAATCAGTACTTC. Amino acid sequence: CASNLWGYRDNQYF.

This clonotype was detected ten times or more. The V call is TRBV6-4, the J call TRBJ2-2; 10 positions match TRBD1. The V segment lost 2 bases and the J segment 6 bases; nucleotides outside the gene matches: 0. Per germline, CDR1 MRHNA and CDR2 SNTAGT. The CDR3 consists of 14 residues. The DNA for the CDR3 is TGTGCCAGCAGTGACGGACAGGGGGCCGGGGAGCTGTTTTTT. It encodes CASSDGQGAGELFF.

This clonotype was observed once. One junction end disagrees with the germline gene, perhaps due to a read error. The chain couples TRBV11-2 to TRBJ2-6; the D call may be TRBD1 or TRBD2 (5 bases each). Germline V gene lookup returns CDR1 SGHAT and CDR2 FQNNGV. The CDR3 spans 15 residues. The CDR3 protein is CATQRPRTGANILTF. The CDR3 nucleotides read TGTGCCACCCAGCGGCCGCGAACTGGGGCCAACATCCTGACTTTC.

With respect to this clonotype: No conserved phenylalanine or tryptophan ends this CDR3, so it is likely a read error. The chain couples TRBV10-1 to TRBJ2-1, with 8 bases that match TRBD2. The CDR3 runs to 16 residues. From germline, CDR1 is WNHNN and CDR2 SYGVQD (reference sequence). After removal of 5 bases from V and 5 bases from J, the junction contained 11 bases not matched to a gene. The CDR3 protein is CASSNSPPGGHNEQFL. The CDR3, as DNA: TGCGCCAGCAGTAATTCCCCCCCGGGAGGGCACAATGAGCAGTTCTTA.